This TCR beta chain was captured in a study of radiation and T cells in renal cell carcinoma. Study overall: Nephrectomy followed 15 Gy stereotactic body radiation by 4 weeks.

Here immunoSEQ multiplex PCR was the method, and the copy in TCRdb shows in-frame clones only, minus some. The repertoire holds 100,000 to 150,000 clones, with around 83% as singletons. The time point: baseline pretreatment blood. Treatment described: 15 Gy SBRT to primary tumor, nephrectomy 4 weeks later. Serial blood draws occurred at baseline and 2 and 4 weeks post-SBRT. The material was blood, obtained from a patient whose treatment included radiotherapy and nephrectomy. The TCR comes from a woman aged 55-70 years with renal cell carcinoma.

The CDR3 DNA follows: TGTGCCAGTAGGCCTAATAACAGGTCACCGGGCAATCAGCCCCAGCATTTT. The encoded protein is CASRPNNRSPGNQPQHF. The genes are TRBV19 and TRBJ1-5; a possible D gene is TRBD1 (5 bases). The germline gives CDR1 LNHDA, CDR2 SQIVND (reference sequence). This CDR3 spans 17 amino acids. With 6 bases removed from V and 2 bases from J, the gap between germline ends came to 20 bases.